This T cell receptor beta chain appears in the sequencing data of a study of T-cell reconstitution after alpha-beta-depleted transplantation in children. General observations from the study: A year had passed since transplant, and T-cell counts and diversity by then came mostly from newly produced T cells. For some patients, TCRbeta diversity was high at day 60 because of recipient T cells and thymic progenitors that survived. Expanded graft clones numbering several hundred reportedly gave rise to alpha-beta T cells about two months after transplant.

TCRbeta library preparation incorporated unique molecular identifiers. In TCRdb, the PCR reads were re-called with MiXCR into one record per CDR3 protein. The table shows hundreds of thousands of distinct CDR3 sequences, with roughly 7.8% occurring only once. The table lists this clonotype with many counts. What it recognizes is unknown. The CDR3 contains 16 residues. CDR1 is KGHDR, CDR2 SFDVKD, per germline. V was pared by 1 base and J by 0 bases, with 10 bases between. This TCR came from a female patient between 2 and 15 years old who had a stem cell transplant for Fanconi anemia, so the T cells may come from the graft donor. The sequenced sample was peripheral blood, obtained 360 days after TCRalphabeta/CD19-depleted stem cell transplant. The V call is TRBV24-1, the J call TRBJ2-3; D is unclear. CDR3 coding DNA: TGTGCCACCAGTGATTTAGGCGGATCTAGCACAGATACGCAGTATTTT. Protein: CATSDLGGSSTDTQYF.